This entry lists 9 T cell receptor beta chains sequenced from one sample in a study of neurological immune-mediated disorders. Using its own MiXCR run on the 5' RACE reads, TCRdb lists one record per CDR3 protein. This sample has 25,000 to 35,000 distinct CDR3 sequences, with more than 14% found just once. The specimen sequenced was PBMCs. These receptors all stem from a man aged 65 to 79 in good health.

Remarks on this clonotype: Germline is not matched at one junction end, which may reflect a read error. The rearrangement joins TRBV27 to TRBJ1-5; no clear D gene. Germline loops: CDR1 MNHEY, CDR2 SMNVEV (reference sequence). The CDR3 has 9 residues. CDR3: CASNQPKHF. In nucleotides, the CDR3 is TGTGCCAGCAATCAGCCCAAGCATTTT.

Ten or more counts support this clonotype. This chain links TRBV6-6 with TRBJ2-7, with D possibly matching TRBD1 (7 bases). CDR1 and CDR2 from the germline V gene are MNHNY and SVGAGI (reference sequence). V lost 5 bases to trimming and J lost 2 bases, with 16 bases between them. CDR3 length equals 15 residues. CDR3 loop: CASSHRGTDAYEQYF. The DNA for the CDR3 is TGTGCCAGCAGTCATCGCGGGACAGACGCCTACGAGCAGTACTTC.

This clonotype was seen ten or more times. V usage is TRBV20-1 and J usage is TRBJ2-7, with no clear D. CDR3 length equals 13 residues. V lost 1 base, J lost 7 bases, and 14 bases lay in between. Germline V gene sequence: CDR1 DFQATT, CDR2 SNEGSKA (reference sequence). The DNA of the CDR3 is TGCAGTGCTAGAGGACGGACGATTTGGGAGCAGTACTTC. It specifies CSARGRTIWEQYF.

This clonotype was seen only a few times. The V call is TRBV7-6, the J call TRBJ1-1, with TRBD1 matching over 9 bases. The germline V gene encodes CDR1 SGHVS and CDR2 FNYEAQ. J was trimmed by 5 bases and V by 5 bases; bases with no gene match: 9. The CDR3 is 15 amino acids. CDR3: CASSILTGGRTEAFF. DNA of the CDR3: TGTGCCAGCAGCATCCTTACAGGGGGCAGGACTGAAGCTTTCTTT.

This clonotype was seen at least ten times. The rearrangement uses TRBV20-1 and TRBJ1-2; D call uncertain. CDR3 size: 15 residues. The germline gives CDR1 DFQATT, CDR2 SNEGSKA (reference sequence). V lost 0 bases, J lost 3 bases, and 14 bases lay in between. CDR3 sequence (DNA): TGCAGTGCTAGAGAGGACGGAATCGCGGACTATGGCTACACCTTC. Protein product: CSAREDGIADYGYTF.

This clonotype has ten or more counts. The J gene is TRBJ2-1, the V gene TRBV20-1; TRBD2 agrees at 8 bases. Unmatched junction bases numbered 11, after V lost 6 bases and J lost 4 bases. The V gene's germline CDR1 is DFQATT and CDR2 SNEGSKA (reference sequence). The CDR3 has 15 amino acids. The CDR3 sequence: CSAPRGGRTYNEQFF. Here the CDR3 DNA reads TGCAGTGCCCCTCGCGGGGGGCGCACGTACAATGAGCAGTTCTTC.

This clonotype was observed at least ten times. V gene TRBV19 combines with J gene TRBJ2-7; 7 positions match TRBD1. Trimming took 5 bases from V and 3 from J; bases not matched to a gene: 7. The germline gives CDR1 LNHDA, CDR2 SQIVND (reference sequence). The CDR3 runs to 14 residues. CDR3 residues: CASSDPGQSYEQYF. In DNA, the CDR3 is TGTGCCAGTAGTGACCCGGGACAGAGCTACGAGCAGTACTTC.

This clonotype was found many times. The chain couples TRBV7-2 to TRBJ2-5; tentative D call: TRBD2 (6 bases). V dropped 2 bases and J dropped 1 base, with 8 bases sitting between them. CDR3 length: 14 amino acids. Germline-derived CDR1 and CDR2 are SGHTA and FQGNSA. The CDR3 spells CASSLLGGQETQYF. The CDR3 DNA sequence: TGTGCCAGCAGCTTACTGGGGGGCCAAGAGACCCAGTACTTC.

The sample holds a few counts of this clonotype. CDR3 nucleotide sequence: TGTGCCAGCAGTTTAGGAGCGTCCCGGGAGCAGTACTTC. Translating gives CASSLGASREQYF. This chain connects TRBV27 to TRBJ2-7; unclear D gene. The germline V gene encodes CDR1 MNHEY and CDR2 SMNVEV (reference sequence). Between the trimmed V and J ends, which lost 2 bases and 7 bases, there was a span of 12 bases. This CDR3 has 13 residues.